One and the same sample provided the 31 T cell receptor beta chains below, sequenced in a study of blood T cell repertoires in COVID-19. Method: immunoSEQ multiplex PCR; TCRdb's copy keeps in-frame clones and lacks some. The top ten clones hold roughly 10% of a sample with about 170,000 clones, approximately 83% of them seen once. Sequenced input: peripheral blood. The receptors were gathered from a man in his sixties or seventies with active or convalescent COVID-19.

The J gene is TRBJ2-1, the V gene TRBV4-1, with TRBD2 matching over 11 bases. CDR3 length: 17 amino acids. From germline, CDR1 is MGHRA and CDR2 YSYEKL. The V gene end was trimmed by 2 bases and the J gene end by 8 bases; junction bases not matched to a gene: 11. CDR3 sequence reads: CASSQMKERLAGHEQFF. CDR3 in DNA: TGCGCCAGCAGCCAAATGAAAGAGCGACTAGCGGGGCATGAGCAGTTCTTC.

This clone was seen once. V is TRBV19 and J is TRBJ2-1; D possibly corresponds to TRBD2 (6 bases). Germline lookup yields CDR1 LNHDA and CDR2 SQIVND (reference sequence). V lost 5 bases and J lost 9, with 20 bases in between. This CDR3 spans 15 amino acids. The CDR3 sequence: CASSGGLLPGSEQFF. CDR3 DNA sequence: TGTGCCAGTAGTGGGGGACTCCTCCCGGGGAGTGAGCAGTTCTTC.

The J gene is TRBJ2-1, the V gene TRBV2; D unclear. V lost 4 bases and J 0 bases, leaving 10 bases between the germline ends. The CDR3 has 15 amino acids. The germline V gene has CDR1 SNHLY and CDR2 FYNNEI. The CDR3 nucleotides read TGTGCCAGCAGTGTACGAGTAAGCTCCTACAATGAGCAGTTCTTC. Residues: CASSVRVSSYNEQFF.

CDR3 sequence (DNA): TGTGCCAGCAGACTACAGGGAAACAATCAGCCCCAGCATTTT. The encoded protein is CASRLQGNNQPQHF. The J gene is TRBJ1-5, the V gene TRBV6-5; D possibly corresponds to TRBD1 (6 bases). CDR3 length: 14 residues. Germline-derived CDR1 and CDR2 are MNHEY and SVGAGI. Trimming left V 6 bases short and J 3 bases short, with 12 bases between.

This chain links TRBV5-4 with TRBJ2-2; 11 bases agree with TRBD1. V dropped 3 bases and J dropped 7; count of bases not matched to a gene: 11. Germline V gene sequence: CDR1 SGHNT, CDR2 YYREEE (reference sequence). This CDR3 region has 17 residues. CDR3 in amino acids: CASSSGRDRGFLGELFF. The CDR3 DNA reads TGTGCCAGCAGCTCCGGCCGGGACAGGGGGTTTCTCGGGGAGCTGTTTTTT.

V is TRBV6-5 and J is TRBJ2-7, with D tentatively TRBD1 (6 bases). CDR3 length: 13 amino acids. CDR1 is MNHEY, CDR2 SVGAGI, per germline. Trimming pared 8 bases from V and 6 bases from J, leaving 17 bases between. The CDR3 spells CASGATGLSEQYF. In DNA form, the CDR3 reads TGTGCCAGCGGCGCGACAGGTTTGAGCGAGCAGTACTTC.

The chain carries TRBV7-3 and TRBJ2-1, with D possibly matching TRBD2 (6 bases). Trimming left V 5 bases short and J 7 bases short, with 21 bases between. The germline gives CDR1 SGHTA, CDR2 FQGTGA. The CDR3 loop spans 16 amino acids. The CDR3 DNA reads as TGTGCCAGCAGCAAGTCGGGGGAGAGTGTAGGGAATGAGCAGTTCTTC. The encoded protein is CASSKSGESVGNEQFF.

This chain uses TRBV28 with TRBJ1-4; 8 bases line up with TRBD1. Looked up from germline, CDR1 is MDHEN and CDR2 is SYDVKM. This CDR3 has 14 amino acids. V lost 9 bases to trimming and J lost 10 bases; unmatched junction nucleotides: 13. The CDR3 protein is CASTRVQGGGKLFF. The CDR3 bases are TGTGCCAGTACACGCGTACAGGGGGGAGGAAAACTGTTTTTT.

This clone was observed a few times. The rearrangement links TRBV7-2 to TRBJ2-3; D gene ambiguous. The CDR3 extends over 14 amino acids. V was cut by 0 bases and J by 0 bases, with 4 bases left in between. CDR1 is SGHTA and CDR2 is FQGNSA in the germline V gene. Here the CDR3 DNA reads TGTGCCAGCAGCTTAGCCCGTAGCACAGATACGCAGTATTTT. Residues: CASSLARSTDTQYF. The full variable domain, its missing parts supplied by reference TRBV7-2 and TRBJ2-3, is GAGVSQSPSNKVTEKGKDVELRCDPISGHTALYWYRQSLGQGLEFLIYFQGNSAPDKSGLPSDRFSAERTGGSVSTLTIQRTQQEDSAVYLCASSLARSTDTQYFGPGTRLTVL.

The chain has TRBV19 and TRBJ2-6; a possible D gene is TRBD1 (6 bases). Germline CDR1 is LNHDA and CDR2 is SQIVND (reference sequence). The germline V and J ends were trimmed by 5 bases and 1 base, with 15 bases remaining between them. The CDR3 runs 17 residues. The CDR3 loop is CASSQGHLPSGANVLTF. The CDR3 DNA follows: TGTGCCAGTAGTCAGGGACATTTACCTTCTGGGGCCAACGTCCTGACTTTC.

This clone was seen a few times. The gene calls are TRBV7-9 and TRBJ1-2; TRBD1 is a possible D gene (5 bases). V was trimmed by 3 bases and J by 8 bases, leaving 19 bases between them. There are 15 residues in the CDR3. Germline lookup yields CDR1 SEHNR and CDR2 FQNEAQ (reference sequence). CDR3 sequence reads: CASSLWGLPGEGYTF. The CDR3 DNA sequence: TGTGCCAGCAGCTTGTGGGGCCTGCCGGGGGAAGGCTACACCTTC.

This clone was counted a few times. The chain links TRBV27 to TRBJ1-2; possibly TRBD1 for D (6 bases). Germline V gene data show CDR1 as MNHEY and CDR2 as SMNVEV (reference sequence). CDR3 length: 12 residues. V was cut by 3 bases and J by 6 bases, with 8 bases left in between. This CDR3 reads CASSLRGNGYTF. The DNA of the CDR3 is TGTGCCAGCAGTTTGAGGGGGAATGGCTACACCTTC.

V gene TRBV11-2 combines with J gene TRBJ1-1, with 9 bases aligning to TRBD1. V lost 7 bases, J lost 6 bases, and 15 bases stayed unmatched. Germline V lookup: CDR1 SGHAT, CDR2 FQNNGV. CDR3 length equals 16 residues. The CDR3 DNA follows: TGTGCCAGCAACTCAAGGGGACAGGGCGATTATGCTGAAGCTTTCTTT. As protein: CASNSRGQGDYAEAFF.

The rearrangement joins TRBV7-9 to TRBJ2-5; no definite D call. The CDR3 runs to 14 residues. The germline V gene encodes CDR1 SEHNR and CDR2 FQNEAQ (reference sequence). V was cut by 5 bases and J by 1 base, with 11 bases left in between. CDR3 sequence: CASSQNGFQETQYF. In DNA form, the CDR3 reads TGTGCCAGCAGCCAGAACGGGTTCCAAGAGACCCAGTACTTC.

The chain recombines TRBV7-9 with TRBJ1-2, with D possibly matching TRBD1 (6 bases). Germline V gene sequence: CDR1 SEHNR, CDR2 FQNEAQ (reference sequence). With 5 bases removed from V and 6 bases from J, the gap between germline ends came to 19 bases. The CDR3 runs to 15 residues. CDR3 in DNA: TGTGCCAGCAGCACAATTAACAGGGAAGAGGATGGCTACACCTTC. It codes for CASSTINREEDGYTF.

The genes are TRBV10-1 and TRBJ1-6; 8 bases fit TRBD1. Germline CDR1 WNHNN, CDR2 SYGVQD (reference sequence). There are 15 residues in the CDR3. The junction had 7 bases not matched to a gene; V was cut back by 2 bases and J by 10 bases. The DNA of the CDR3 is TGCGCCAGCAGTGAGACAGGGGGGCTTAGGTCACCCCTCCACTTT. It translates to CASSETGGLRSPLHF.

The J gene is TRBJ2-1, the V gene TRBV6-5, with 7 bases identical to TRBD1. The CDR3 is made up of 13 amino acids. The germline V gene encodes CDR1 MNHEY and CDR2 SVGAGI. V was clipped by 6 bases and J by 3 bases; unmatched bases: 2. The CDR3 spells CASSTGVYNEQFF. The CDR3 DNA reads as TGTGCCAGCAGCACAGGGGTCTACAATGAGCAGTTCTTC.

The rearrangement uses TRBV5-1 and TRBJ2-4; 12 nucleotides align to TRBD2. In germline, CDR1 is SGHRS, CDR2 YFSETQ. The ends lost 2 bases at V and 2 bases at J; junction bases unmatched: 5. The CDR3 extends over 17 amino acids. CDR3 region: CASSLSTSGRTKNIQYF. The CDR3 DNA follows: TGCGCCAGCAGCTTATCGACTAGCGGGAGAACCAAAAACATTCAGTACTTC.

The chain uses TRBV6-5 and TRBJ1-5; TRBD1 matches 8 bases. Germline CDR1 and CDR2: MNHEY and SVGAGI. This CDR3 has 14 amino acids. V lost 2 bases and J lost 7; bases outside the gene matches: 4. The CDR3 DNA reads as TGTGCCAGCAGTTACGACAGGGGTCACCAGCCCCAGCATTTT. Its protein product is CASSYDRGHQPQHF.

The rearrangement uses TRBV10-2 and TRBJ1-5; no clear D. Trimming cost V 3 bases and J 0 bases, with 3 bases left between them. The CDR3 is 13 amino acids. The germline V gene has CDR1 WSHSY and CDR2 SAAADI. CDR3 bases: TGCGCCAGCAGTGATTATAGCAATCAGCCCCAGCATTTT. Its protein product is CASSDYSNQPQHF.

CDR3 nucleotide sequence: TGTGCCAGCAGCCGAGGGACAGGATCGAACACTGAAGCTTTCTTT. Translated, it gives CASSRGTGSNTEAFF. The chain joins TRBV3-1 (or the pseudogene TRBV3-2) to TRBJ1-1, with 8 bases fitting TRBD1. This CDR3 comprises 15 residues. J gave up 1 base and V 4 bases, and 5 bases lay outside the gene matches. Germline V gene sequence: CDR1 LGHDT, CDR2 YNNKEL (reference sequence).

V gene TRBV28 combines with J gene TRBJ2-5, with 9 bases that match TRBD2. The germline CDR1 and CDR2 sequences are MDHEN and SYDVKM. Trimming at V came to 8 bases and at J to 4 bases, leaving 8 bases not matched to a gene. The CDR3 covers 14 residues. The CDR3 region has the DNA TGTGCCAGCCGCGTGGCGGGAGGGGTAGAGACCCAGTACTTC. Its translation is CASRVAGGVETQYF.

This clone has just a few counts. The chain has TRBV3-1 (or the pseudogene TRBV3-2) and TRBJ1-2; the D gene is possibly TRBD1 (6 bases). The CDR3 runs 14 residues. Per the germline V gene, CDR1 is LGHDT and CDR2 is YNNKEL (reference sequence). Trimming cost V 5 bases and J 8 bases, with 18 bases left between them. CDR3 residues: CASSLTGQGSGYTF. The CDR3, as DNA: TGTGCCAGCAGCTTAACTGGGCAGGGGAGCGGCTACACCTTC.

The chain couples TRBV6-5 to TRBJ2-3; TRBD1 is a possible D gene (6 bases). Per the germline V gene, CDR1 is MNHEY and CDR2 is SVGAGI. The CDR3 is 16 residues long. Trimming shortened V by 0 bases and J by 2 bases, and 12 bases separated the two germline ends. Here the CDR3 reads CASSYSITGPTDTQYF. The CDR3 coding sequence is TGTGCCAGCAGTTACTCGATCACAGGGCCCACAGATACGCAGTATTTT.

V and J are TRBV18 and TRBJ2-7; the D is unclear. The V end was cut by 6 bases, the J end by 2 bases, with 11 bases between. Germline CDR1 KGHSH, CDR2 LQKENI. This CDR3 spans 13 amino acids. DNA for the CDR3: TGTGCCAGCTCTGTCTCTAATGCCTACGAGCAGTACTTC. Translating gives CASSVSNAYEQYF. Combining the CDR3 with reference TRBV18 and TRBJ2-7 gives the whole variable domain NAGVMQNPRHLVRRRGQEARLRCSPMKGHSHVYWYRQLPEEGLKFMVYLQKENIIDESGMPKERFSAEFPKEGPSILRIQQVVRGDSAAYFCASSVSNAYEQYFGPGTRLTVT.

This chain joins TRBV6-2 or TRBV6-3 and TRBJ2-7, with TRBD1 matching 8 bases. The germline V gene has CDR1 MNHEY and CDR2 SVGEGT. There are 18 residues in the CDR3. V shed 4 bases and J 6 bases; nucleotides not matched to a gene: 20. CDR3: CASSFPQDREGLLFEQYF. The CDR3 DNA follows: TGTGCCAGCAGTTTTCCGCAGGACAGGGAAGGTCTTCTGTTCGAGCAGTACTTC.

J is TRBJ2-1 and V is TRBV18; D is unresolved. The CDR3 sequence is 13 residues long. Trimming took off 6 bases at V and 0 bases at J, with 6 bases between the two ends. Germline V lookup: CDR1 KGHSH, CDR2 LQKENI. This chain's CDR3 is CASSADSYNEQFF. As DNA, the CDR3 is TGTGCCAGCTCGGCGGACTCCTACAATGAGCAGTTCTTC.

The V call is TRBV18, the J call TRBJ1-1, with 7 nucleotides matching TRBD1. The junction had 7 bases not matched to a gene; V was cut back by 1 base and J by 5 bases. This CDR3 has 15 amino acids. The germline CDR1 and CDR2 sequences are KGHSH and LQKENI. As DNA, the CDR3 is TGTGCCAGCTCACCACGGACAGGTCAAGGAACTGAAGCTTTCTTT. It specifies CASSPRTGQGTEAFF.

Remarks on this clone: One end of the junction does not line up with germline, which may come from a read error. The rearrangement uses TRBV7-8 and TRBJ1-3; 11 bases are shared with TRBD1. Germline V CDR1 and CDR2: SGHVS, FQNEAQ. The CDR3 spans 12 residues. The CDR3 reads CASSLDRGRWNF. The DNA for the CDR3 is TGTGCCAGCAGCCTGGACAGGGGGCGGTGGAATTTT.

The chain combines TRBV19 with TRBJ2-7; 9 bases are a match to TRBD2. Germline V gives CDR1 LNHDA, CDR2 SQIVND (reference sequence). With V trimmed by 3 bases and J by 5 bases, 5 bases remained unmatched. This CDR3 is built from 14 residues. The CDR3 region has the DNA TGTGCCAGTAGTATGCCTAGCGGGACCCACGAGCAGTACTTC. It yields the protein CASSMPSGTHEQYF.

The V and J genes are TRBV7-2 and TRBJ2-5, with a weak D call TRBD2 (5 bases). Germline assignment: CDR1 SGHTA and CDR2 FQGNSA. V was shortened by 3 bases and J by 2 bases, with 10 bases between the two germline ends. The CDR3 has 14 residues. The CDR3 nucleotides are TGTGCCAGCAGCTTCCCGGGGAATCAAGAGACCCAGTACTTC. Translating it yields CASSFPGNQETQYF.